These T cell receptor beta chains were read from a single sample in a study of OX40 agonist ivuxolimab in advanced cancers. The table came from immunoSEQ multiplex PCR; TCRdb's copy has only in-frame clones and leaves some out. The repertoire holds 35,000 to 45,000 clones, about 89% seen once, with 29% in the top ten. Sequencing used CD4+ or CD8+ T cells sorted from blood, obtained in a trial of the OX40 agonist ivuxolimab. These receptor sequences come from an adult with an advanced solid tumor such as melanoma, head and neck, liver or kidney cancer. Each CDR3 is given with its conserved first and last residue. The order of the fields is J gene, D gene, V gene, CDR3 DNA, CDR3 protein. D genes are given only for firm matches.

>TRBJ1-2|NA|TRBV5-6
TGTGCCAGCAGCTTGGGAGGGTTCTACACCTTC
CASSLGGFYTF
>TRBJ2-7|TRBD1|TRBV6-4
TGTGCCAGCAGCGTCGACAGGGGGCACGAGCAGTACTTC
CASSVDRGHEQYF
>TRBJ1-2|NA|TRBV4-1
TGCGCCAGCAGCCAAGATGGAGGGTCCTATGGCTACACCTTC
CASSQDGGSYGYTF
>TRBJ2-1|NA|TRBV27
TGTGCCAGCAGTTTAACCGGTGGATATGAGCAGTTCTTC
CASSLTGGYEQFF
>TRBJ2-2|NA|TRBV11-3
TGTGCCAGCAGCTCAAGACAGGTCCCCGGGGAGCTGTTTTTT
CASSSRQVPGELFF
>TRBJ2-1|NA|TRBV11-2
TGTGCCAGCAGCTTAGTCCAGCGGGCTTCCAATGAGCAGTTCTTC
CASSLVQRASNEQFF
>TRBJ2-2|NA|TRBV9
TGTGCCAGCAGCGTAGTAGGACAGACCTTCGGGGAGCTGTTTTTT
CASSVVGQTFGELFF
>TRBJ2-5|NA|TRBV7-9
TGTGCCAGCAGTTCTAAGGGGACACCACGAGAGACCCAGTACTTC
CASSSKGTPRETQYF
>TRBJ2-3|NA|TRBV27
TGTGCCAGCAGTTTCGCTGTCTCGGGGGCAGATACGCAGTATTTT
CASSFAVSGADTQYF
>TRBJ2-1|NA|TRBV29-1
TGCAGCGTTGATGGACTCGACACTACTACCTACAATGAGCAGTTCTTC
CSVDGLDTTTYNEQFF
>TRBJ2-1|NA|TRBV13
TGTGCCAGCAGCTCCCCTTCCTACAATGAGCAGTTCTTC
CASSSPSYNEQFF
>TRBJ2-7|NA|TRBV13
TGTGCCAGCAGCTTAGGGGGAGCGGGCCTCTACGAGCAGTACTTC
CASSLGGAGLYEQYF
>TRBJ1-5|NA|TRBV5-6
TGTGCCAGCAGCTTGACCGAGACTGTCTTGCCTGTCAACAATCAGCCCCAGCATTTT
CASSLTETVLPVNNQPQHF
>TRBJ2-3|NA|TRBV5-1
TGCGCCAGCAGCTCGGACCGCCCAGATACGCAGTATTTT
CASSSDRPDTQYF
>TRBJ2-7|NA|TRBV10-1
TGCGCCAGCAGTGACCTAGACGGCAGCATCTACGAGCAGTACTTC
CASSDLDGSIYEQYF
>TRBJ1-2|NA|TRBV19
TGTGCCAGTAGTATTGGCGGCAGCATCTATGGCTACACCTTC
CASSIGGSIYGYTF